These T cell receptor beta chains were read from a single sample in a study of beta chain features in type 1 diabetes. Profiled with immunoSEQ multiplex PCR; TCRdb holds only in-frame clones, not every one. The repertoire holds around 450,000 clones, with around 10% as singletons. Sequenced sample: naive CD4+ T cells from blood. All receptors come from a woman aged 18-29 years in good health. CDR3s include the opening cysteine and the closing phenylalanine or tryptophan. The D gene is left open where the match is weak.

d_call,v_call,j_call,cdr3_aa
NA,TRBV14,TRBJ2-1,CASSLRTVRYNEQFF
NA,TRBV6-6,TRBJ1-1,CASGGPTNTEAFF
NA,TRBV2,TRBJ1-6,CASSRTANSPLHF
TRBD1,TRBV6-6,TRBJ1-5,CASSRPRDRGNQPQHF
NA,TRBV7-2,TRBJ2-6,CASSLLGGQSVVLTF
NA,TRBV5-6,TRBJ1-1,CASSLRSTEAFF
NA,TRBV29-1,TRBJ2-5,CSVASGEETQYF
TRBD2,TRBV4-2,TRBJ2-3,CASSQAGTSGLVSTDTQYF
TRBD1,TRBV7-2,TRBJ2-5,CASSLGQGARFGTQYF
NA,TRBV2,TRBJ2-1,CASSENGALEQFF
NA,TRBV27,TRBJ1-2,CASGWNGRGYTF
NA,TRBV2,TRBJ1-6,CASSEGAGWAPLHF
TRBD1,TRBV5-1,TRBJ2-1,CASSHPDRRYNEQFF
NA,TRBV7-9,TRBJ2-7,CASSFSLGLTYEQYF
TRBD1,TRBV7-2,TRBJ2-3,CASSASGQGARDTQYF
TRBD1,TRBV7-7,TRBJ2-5,CASSLGGQGQTQYF
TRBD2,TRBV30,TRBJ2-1,CAWSVTRTSGRQSYNEQFF
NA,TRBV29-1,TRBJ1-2,CSVDGPSNYGYTF
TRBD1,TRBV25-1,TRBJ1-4,CASQKPGQQAKLFF
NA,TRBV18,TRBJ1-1,CASSPMGGADTEAFF
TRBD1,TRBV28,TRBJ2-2,CASSSPGQGHAGELFF
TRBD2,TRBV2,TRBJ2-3,CASSSGRQDTQYF
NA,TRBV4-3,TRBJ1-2,CASSQGESRYTF
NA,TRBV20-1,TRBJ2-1,CSARARREQFF
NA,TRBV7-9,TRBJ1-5,CASSLARGSNQPQHF
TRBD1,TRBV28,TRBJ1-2,CASSLTGGRYGYTF
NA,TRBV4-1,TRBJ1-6,CASRRLDGPLHF
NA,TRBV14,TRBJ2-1,CASSQDFYNEQFF